The 8 T cell receptor beta chains in this list originate from one sample, sequenced in a study of response to subunit inactivated influenza vaccine. TCRdb reanalysed the RT-PCR reads using MiXCR and keeps one entry per CDR3 protein. The sample contains more than 150,000 distinct CDR3 sequences, approximately 11% of which appear only once. Sample: CD8+ T cells sorted from PBMCs, taken roughly 24 months after vaccination. All receptors derive from a man aged 50-75 years who received an inactivated influenza vaccine.

This clonotype was counted between two and nine times. V gene TRBV25-1 combines with J gene TRBJ2-1, with D uncertain. In germline, CDR1 is MGHDK, CDR2 SYGVNS. Trimming cost V 1 base and J 6 bases, with 1 base left between them. The CDR3 contains 11 residues. CDR3 DNA: TGTGCCAGCAGTGAATCCAATGAGCAGTTCTTC. Translated, it gives CASSESNEQFF.

The chain links TRBV28 to TRBJ1-6; 10 nucleotides agree with TRBD1. The CDR3 is 17 residues long. Germline CDR1 reads MDHEN; CDR2 reads SYDVKM. V lost 3 bases to trimming and J lost 6 bases; unmatched junction nucleotides: 8. Written as DNA, the CDR3 is TGTGCCAGCAGTTTGTGGACCGGGACAGGGGCTAATTCACCCCTCCACTTT. Encoded protein: CASSLWTGTGANSPLHF.

The chain joins TRBV15 to TRBJ2-3; 7 bases are a match to TRBD1. The CDR3 runs to 14 residues. Germline V gene data show CDR1 as LNHNV and CDR2 as YYDKDF (reference sequence). With 8 bases clipped from V and 3 bases from J, the junction kept 8 bases outside the gene matches. The CDR3 region is CATSRRQGTDTQYF. CDR3 DNA: TGTGCCACCTCCCGGAGACAGGGAACAGATACGCAGTATTTT.

This clonotype came up a few times. This rearrangement joins TRBV27 to TRBJ2-1; perhaps TRBD2 as D (5 bases). The CDR3 covers 18 residues. The V and J ends lost 6 bases and 6 bases respectively, with 27 bases between them. Looked up from germline, CDR1 is MNHEY and CDR2 is SMNVEV (reference sequence). CDR3 in DNA: TGTGCCAGCAGACTAGGACCGTCCGACCCGGGGATAGGCAATGAGCAGTTCTTC. Translation: CASRLGPSDPGIGNEQFF.

This clonotype turned up a few times. CDR3 in DNA: TGCGCCAGCAGCCAAGATCGGGGGGCCGCTAACTATGGCTACACCTTC. This encodes CASSQDRGAANYGYTF. The V call is TRBV4-1, the J call TRBJ1-2, with a weak D call TRBD1 (6 bases). The CDR3 has 16 residues. V was trimmed by 0 bases and J by 0 bases, leaving 11 bases between them. The V gene's germline CDR1 is MGHRA and CDR2 YSYEKL.

The rearrangement uses TRBV6-2 or TRBV6-3 and TRBJ2-3, with 7 positions matching TRBD2. This CDR3 has 13 amino acids. Germline V lookup: CDR1 MNHEY, CDR2 SVGEGT. Trimming cost V 8 bases and J 3 bases; bases outside gene matches: 5. CDR3 sequence (DNA): TGTGCCAGCGGCGGGAGTTGGACAGATACGCAGTATTTT. Its protein product is CASGGSWTDTQYF.

In this sample, this clonotype turned up a few times. The chain couples TRBV11-1 to TRBJ2-5; TRBD2 matches 11 bases. The CDR3 spans 15 residues. Losses at the gene ends were 4 bases for V and 4 bases for J; bases not matched to a gene: 5. In germline, CDR1 is SGHAT, CDR2 FQDESV (reference sequence). The CDR3 coding sequence is TGTGCCAGCAGCTATACTAGCGGGAGAGGAGAGACCCAGTACTTC. Translating gives CASSYTSGRGETQYF.

A word on this clonotype: The junction and the germline gene differ at one end; a read error may be behind it. The chain uses TRBV9 and TRBJ2-1; D is perhaps TRBD2 (6 bases). Germline V gene sequence: CDR1 SGDLS, CDR2 YYNGEE. The CDR3 is made up of 14 amino acids. CDR3 in amino acids: CASTPRGALNELFF. DNA for the CDR3: TGTGCCAGCACGCCCCGCGGGGCCCTCAATGAGCTGTTCTTC.